This TCR beta chain was found in a study of OX40 agonist ivuxolimab in advanced cancers. In the study overall: Ivuxolimab, an antibody that agonizes OX40 (CD134), was administered to the patients.

The CDR3 sequence is 14 residues long. Germline V gene lookup returns CDR1 SGHDT and CDR2 YYEEEE. The germline V and J ends were trimmed by 0 bases and 8 bases, with 14 bases remaining between them. TCRdb keeps only in-frame clones here, not all; method: immunoSEQ multiplex PCR. The sample contains tens of thousands of clones, roughly 80% of which appear only once. The sequence came from an adult with an advanced solid tumor such as melanoma, head and neck, liver or kidney cancer. The starting material was CD4+ or CD8+ T cells sorted from blood, obtained in a trial of the OX40 agonist ivuxolimab. V usage is TRBV5-6 and J usage is TRBJ1-2; possibly TRBD1 for D (6 bases). CDR3 amino acids: CASSLGQGMEGYTF. The CDR3 region has the DNA TGTGCCAGCAGCTTGGGGCAGGGGATGGAGGGCTACACCTTC.